This T cell receptor (beta chain) was obtained from a study of cytomegalovirus exposure and HLA in healthy donors (dated by TCRdb to about 2017). About the study as a whole: An earlier analysis of some 600 of the donors reported roughly 300 Gb of sequence data and 117 million unique TCR beta sequences obtained from about 170 million T cells. An early release that covered fewer than 750 HLA-typed donors contained around 330 gigabases of sequencing data and approximately 85 million unique TCR sequences. Of the 300 to 450 genotyped donors, approximately 83% fell in the genetic ancestry cluster associated with self-reported Caucasian donors. The study aimed to test whether signatures of past pathogen exposure could be identified by cataloging public T cell receptors. The study profiled the T cell repertoires of approximately 700 subjects by immunosequencing and related them to cytomegalovirus serostatus. A separate validation cohort of approximately 120 different subjects was used in addition to the roughly 670-subject first cohort. To predict cytomegalovirus infection status, the study combined high-throughput TCR immunosequencing, statistical association of individual TCRs with disease status, and machine learning. A later analysis re-analyzed previously published TCR beta repertoires from 500 to 700 donors and added high-resolution HLA genotyping to study TCR occurrence patterns. Rather than drawing on any new phenotypic data, the later analysis identified candidate immune exposures from TCR beta sequences and the way those sequences occurred across donors. In an earlier analysis of several hundred of the donors, high-throughput TCR beta sequencing was used to judge whether each TCR beta V gene segment behaved as functional or pseudogenic. Alongside the repertoire data, information on donor age, sex, ethnicity and CMV serostatus was compiled. In a later genetic analysis, genome-wide SNP genotypes for about three fifths of the 666 donors were used, and that subset was treated as a discovery cohort. All discovery cohort repertoires had been generated using a single sequencing platform. Both class I and class II loci were covered by HLA typing, at four-digit resolution. The number of donors typed differed by locus, with roughly 629-640 for A, B, C, DRB1 and DQB1, around 520 for DQA1, approximately 570 for DPA1, and some 470 for DPB1. About five DR-DQ haplotypes were treated as single units for association and clustering because of strong linkage in the cohort. Among roughly 370 genotyped donors of the cohort, an average of roughly 240,000 unique TCR beta nucleotide sequences were sequenced per donor, roughly a sixth of them non-productive.

This clone occurred a few times. Its antigen remains unidentified. No base-level quality is on record; no much larger clone is a single base apart. The cohort was made up of 500 to 800 healthy bone marrow donors. At the time of sampling, all cohort members were nominally healthy, though unrecorded immune exposures were likely present. The donor was CMV seronegative and belonged to the group of under 400 seronegative cohort members. Each donor provided a peripheral blood sample, and peripheral blood mononuclear cells were used for TCR beta sequencing. The Qiagen DNeasy Blood Extraction Kit was used to extract genomic DNA from the blood cell samples. Library preparation was by the immunoSEQ multiplex PCR assay. The multiplex PCR relied on a mix of 60 forward primers for TCR Vbeta segments and 13 reverse primers for TCR Jbeta segments. Amplification of the CDR3 region of rearranged TCR beta genes was performed with a multiplex PCR assay on genomic DNA. Amplified TCR beta libraries were sequenced as 87-base-pair reads on the Illumina HiSeq System. Per the source publication's procedure: Across the 500 to 750 repertoires, a later analysis counted roughly 84 million unique TCR beta chains, approximately 12 million of which were shared by at least two donors. To remove PCR and sequencing errors, raw reads were error-corrected and collapsed into unique sequences using a nearest-neighbor algorithm that merged closely related sequences. To assign V, D and J gene segments, CDR3 sequences were aligned to IMGT reference sequences. For a sequence to be retained, a match of at least six nucleotides was required to both a V gene segment and a J gene segment. A rearrangement was called productive if the CDR3 had no stop codons and remained in frame with V and J, and every other rearrangement was called non-productive. CDR3 was defined according to IMGT convention as the region running from the second conserved V-encoded cysteine to the conserved J-encoded phenylalanine. Sequences without an unambiguous match to a single V gene segment were excluded from the earlier analysis of approximately 560 of the donors. An earlier analysis of almost 600 of the donors classified V segments as functional when productive rearrangements were above 56.7% and as segregating when the standard deviation between donors was above 5%. A statistical classification framework was built for diagnosing cytomegalovirus status from the catalog of TCR beta chain sequences. A later analysis assigned V and J genes by comparing TCR nucleotide sequences with IMGT/GENE-DB human TR gene sequences. In a later analysis, CDR3 sequences and most-parsimonious VDJ recombination scenarios were assigned using the TCRdist pipeline. A later analysis defined each TCR beta chain by its CDR3 amino acid sequence plus V-gene family, and excluded reads lacking a unique V-gene family. To address suspected cross-contamination and a sequencing artifact, a later analysis removed under 600 highly shared, low-generation-probability nucleotide sequences. For each public chain, a later analysis derived a clonal expansion index from normalized ranks of inferred template counts within each repertoire. In a later analysis, generation probabilities were computed with a VDJ recombination model fitted to out-of-frame rearrangements, and the resulting probabilities were checked against IGoR. In a later analysis, TCR-TCR, TCR-HLA and TCR-CMV co-occurrence was scored with hypergeometric tests, and a repertoire-size bias correction was applied to TCR pairs. A later analysis estimated false discovery rates by permuting HLA or CMV assignments 20 times. In a later analysis, co-occurring TCRs were grouped with DBSCAN, and TCRdist sequence similarity was added when clustering was performed within HLA-allele-positive subsets. Co-occurrence clustering excluded repertoires with fewer than 30,000 or more than 120,000 public chains, plus five with anomalous nucleotide sharing. TCRdb's version of the immuneACCESS table is confined to in-frame rearrangements and falls short of the full clone set. An unresolved V gene accounts for under half of the shortfall where checked; the remainder is of unknown origin. The DNA gave D and trimming, while V, J and clone size come from that table. This sample comprises about 73,000 clones, roughly 82% of them detected only once. 9.5% to 15% of the sample goes to the ten largest clones.

Overall study results and their limits: A later analysis found that HLA-associated TCR beta chains were more clonally expanded and had lower generation probabilities than equally common non-associated chains. In this cohort, only TCR beta chains were sequenced, and detectable features were limited by the absence of alpha or paired-chain data. A further reported finding was that TCR beta sequences accurately predicted the HLA-A and HLA-B alleles for most subjects in the first cohort. In vitro tests confirmed that a few of the cytomegalovirus-associated TCR beta chains recognize cytomegalovirus antigens. The authors suggested that the approach could potentially be extended to other disease states and immunological phenotypes. A later analysis found that most CMV-associated TCR beta chains appeared HLA-restricted, with HLA associations seemingly driven largely by CMV exposure. According to a later genetic analysis, donors in an Asian-associated ancestry cluster had fewer N-insertions in productive TCRs than the approximately 610-donor mean. In an earlier analysis of approximately 590 of the donors, most TCR beta V segments were observed in productive rearrangements about 90% or about 30% of the time, broadly matching IMGT annotations. Because counts were too low, roughly 17 rarely observed V segments, including chromosome 9 orphons, were left out of the earlier analysis of over 550 of the donors. Correlated functional status among segregating V segments might be attributable to linkage disequilibrium, but an unknown experimental factor could not be ruled out. The sequencing pipeline was judged likely to have produced a cluster of highly shared sequence variants as a technical artifact. At a false discovery rate of 0.05, a later analysis linked 15,000 to 20,000 TCR beta sequences to specific HLA alleles. Because HLA typing was unavailable for some donors at each locus, only the typed subset was used in association tests. In a later analysis, several top co-occurrence clusters were reported to appear linked to parvovirus B19, influenza, CMV and Epstein-Barr virus. In a later analysis, the rate of TCR association differed among HLA loci, with DRB1 alleles having the most associated TCRs and HLA-C alleles having the fewest. A later genetic analysis associated a missense DCLRE1C variant with V-gene and J-gene trimming of TCR beta chains, and an independent cohort replicated the association. While some public TCRs were present in many individuals, most TCR sequences turned up only very rarely across donors. In both the original and validation cohorts, the classifier was reported to diagnose cytomegalovirus status with high specificity and sensitivity. The study gave a list of 150 to 200 TCR beta chains associated with cytomegalovirus. For the cohort, immune exposure information was limited to CMV serostatus. The presence/absence analyses assumed that sequencing depth was roughly uniform across donors, and that assumption may not be true. Strong co-occurrence of HLA alleles, especially DR and DQ, made assigning TCR associations to individual alleles difficult.

Material for sequencing was PBMCs. The origin of this receptor is a man in his sixties or seventies in good health and CMV-seronegative.

The sequence in DNA is TGTGCCATCAGTGGCGAGCGGGACGACGAGCAGTACTTC. It translates as CAISGERDDEQYF. The rearranged segments are TRBV10-3 and TRBJ2-7, and 7 junctional nucleotides match TRBD2. CDR1 and CDR2 (ENHRY, SYGVKD) derive from the germline V gene. The CDR3 contains 13 residues, cysteine and phenylalanine counted. Solely the CDR3 DNA is kept, with 39 bases framed from the first base. V ends up 4 bases short and J 5 bases short, with an unmatched junction base count of 5.